What follows are 18 T cell receptor beta chains derived from one specimen sequenced in a study of blood T cells in healthy people across ages. Primers used in a second PCR of roughly 7 to 12 cycles were a sample-barcoded 5' primer and a J-beta primer mix. One entry per CDR3 protein, called by TCRdb with MiXCR from the 5' RACE reads. This sample has about 1,400,000 distinct CDR3 sequences, with around 42% found just once. The sample taken for sequencing was blood. The receptors here all came from a woman in her late teens or twenties in good health.

In this sample, this clonotype turned up a few times. The CDR3 DNA follows: TGTGCCAGCAGCCACCCCGGGGGTGGTCAGCCCCAGCATTTT. Protein sequence: CASSHPGGGQPQHF. The gene calls are TRBV11-2 and TRBJ1-5; D may be TRBD1 (5 bases). Trimming took 5 bases from V and 6 from J, leaving 14 bases between them. CDR1 and CDR2 (germline): SGHAT, FQNNGV. The CDR3 is 14 amino acids.

This clonotype was seen a few times. This chain joins TRBV27 and TRBJ2-7; TRBD2 aligns across 12 bases. V lost 6 bases to trimming and J lost 0 bases; unmatched junction nucleotides: 12. This CDR3 has 18 amino acids. Germline V lookup: CDR1 MNHEY, CDR2 SMNVEV (reference sequence). The CDR3 sequence: CASSLTSGRRPSSYEQYF. Written as DNA, the CDR3 is TGTGCCAGCAGCCTCACTAGCGGGAGGCGACCAAGCTCCTACGAGCAGTACTTC.

The table lists this clonotype with a few counts. The chain has TRBV12-3 or TRBV12-4 and TRBJ1-6, with 8 bases that match TRBD1. V shed 6 bases and J 5 bases; nucleotides not matched to a gene: 9. This CDR3 is built from 16 residues. Written as DNA, the CDR3 is TGTGCCAGCAGATCCCAGGGGGCACACAATAATTCACCCCTCCACTTT. It codes for CASRSQGAHNNSPLHF.

The chain has TRBV12-3 or TRBV12-4 and TRBJ2-7; 8 bases fit TRBD1. Trimming at V came to 7 bases and at J to 2 bases, leaving 10 bases not matched to a gene. The CDR3 loop spans 15 amino acids. In DNA, the CDR3 is TGTGCCAGCACCCTGGACAGGGCAACACCCTACGAGCAGTACTTC. Translation gives CASTLDRATPYEQYF.

The J gene is TRBJ2-7, the V gene TRBV6-1, with D unresolved. This CDR3 region has 14 residues. Between the trimmed V and J ends, which lost 2 bases and 6 bases, there was a span of 14 bases. CDR1 is MNHNS, CDR2 SASEGT, per germline. CDR3 loop: CASSERGAWCEQYF. The CDR3 DNA sequence: TGTGCCAGCAGTGAAAGAGGAGCGTGGTGCGAGCAGTACTTC.

For the CDR3, the DNA is TGTGCCAGCAGTGAGACCCGGACGGCCCTAAAGGATGGCTACACCTTC. This gives the protein CASSETRTALKDGYTF. The gene calls are TRBV2 and TRBJ1-2; no reliable D call. The V end lost 3 bases, the J end lost 6 bases, and 20 bases lay between the germline ends. The CDR3 runs to 16 residues. Per germline, CDR1 SNHLY and CDR2 FYNNEI.

The chain couples TRBV2 to TRBJ1-2; no reliable D call. In germline, CDR1 is SNHLY, CDR2 FYNNEI. Trimming removed 3 bases from V and 7 bases from J, with 30 bases in between. This CDR3 has 19 residues. As DNA, the CDR3 is TGTGCCAGCAGTGATCACCGCGTTTGGGGTACCACAGTATTGCTTGGCTACACCTTC. It specifies CASSDHRVWGTTVLLGYTF.

There are a few counts of this clonotype. This chain connects TRBV28 to TRBJ2-1; D unresolved. Looked up from germline, CDR1 is MDHEN and CDR2 is SYDVKM. Between the trimmed V and J ends, which lost 6 bases and 5 bases, there was a span of 20 bases. This CDR3 is built from 16 residues. The DNA of the CDR3 is TGTGCCAGCAGCTCAATCAGACCCGCCGGAGACAATGAGCAGTTCTTC. Its translation: CASSSIRPAGDNEQFF.

The chain joins TRBV5-4 to TRBJ2-5, with TRBD2 matching over 11 bases. The germline V gene has CDR1 SGHNT and CDR2 YYREEE (reference sequence). V lost 4 bases, J lost 2 bases, and 10 bases stayed unmatched. The CDR3 has 17 amino acids. CDR3 coding DNA: TGTGCCAGCAGCCAAAAGGGTAGCGGGAGGGTACAAGAGACCCAGTACTTC. Translation gives CASSQKGSGRVQETQYF.

CDR3 region: CSPGTHGSYEQYF. CDR3 coding DNA: TGCAGTCCTGGTACACATGGCTCCTACGAGCAGTACTTC. The chain joins TRBV20-1 to TRBJ2-7; D is undetermined. This CDR3 has 13 residues. The V gene's germline CDR1 is DFQATT and CDR2 SNEGSKA (reference sequence). Trimming took 8 bases from V and 0 from J, leaving 14 bases between them.

The CDR3 reads CASSHEPGSYNEQFF. In nucleotides, the CDR3 is TGTGCCAGCAGTCATGAACCAGGCTCCTACAATGAGCAGTTCTTC. J is TRBJ2-1 and V is TRBV7-8, with no clear D. The CDR3 consists of 15 residues. CDR1 and CDR2 from the germline V gene are SGHVS and FQNEAQ. Trimming pared 6 bases from V and 0 bases from J, leaving 12 bases between.

Of note for this clonotype: One end of the junction does not line up with germline, which may come from a read error. The chain links TRBV20-1 to TRBJ1-6; D not certain. Per germline, CDR1 DFQATT and CDR2 SNEGSKA (reference sequence). The CDR3 is 15 residues long. CDR3 nucleotide sequence: TGCAGTGCTAGAGATAGTAGCTCCTATAAGTCACCCCTCCACTTT. Translated: CSARDSSSYKSPLHF.

In this sample, this clonotype turned up a few times. This chain connects TRBV20-1 to TRBJ2-7; D remains unclear. CDR3 length: 14 amino acids. The V and J ends lost 5 bases and 0 bases respectively, with 14 bases between them. Germline V gene data show CDR1 as DFQATT and CDR2 as SNEGSKA (reference sequence). The CDR3 here is CSAYASAGSYEQYF. CDR3 bases: TGCAGTGCTTATGCGTCGGCCGGCTCCTACGAGCAGTACTTC.

The rearrangement links TRBV12-3 or TRBV12-4 to TRBJ1-2; D is possibly TRBD1 (5 bases). The CDR3 is 14 residues long. Trimming shortened V by 4 bases and J by 2 bases, and 11 bases separated the two germline ends. The CDR3: CASSSGRYNYGYTF. DNA for the CDR3: TGTGCCAGCAGTTCAGGGCGCTACAACTATGGCTACACCTTC.

The table lists this clonotype with many counts. V usage is TRBV29-1 and J usage is TRBJ2-1, with D possibly matching TRBD1 (6 bases). The CDR3 consists of 15 residues. Trimming removed 7 bases from V and 1 base from J, with 17 bases in between. Germline values: CDR1 SQVTM, CDR2 ANQGSEA. CDR3 sequence: CSATGLTRSYNEQFF. The CDR3, as DNA: TGCAGCGCGACAGGTTTGACGAGGTCCTACAATGAGCAGTTCTTC.

The rearrangement links TRBV5-1 to TRBJ1-2; possibly TRBD1 for D (5 bases). Germline V gives CDR1 SGHRS, CDR2 YFSETQ. The germline V and J ends were trimmed by 4 bases and 4 bases, with 17 bases remaining between them. There are 15 residues in the CDR3. The CDR3 is CASSDGQGSIYGYTF. CDR3 bases: TGCGCCAGCAGCGACGGCCAGGGATCGATCTATGGCTACACCTTC.

This clonotype was seen only once. This chain connects TRBV28 to TRBJ2-5; TRBD1 might be the D (6 bases). CDR3 size: 14 residues. V was cut by 8 bases and J by 3 bases, with 16 bases left in between. Germline V lookup: CDR1 MDHEN, CDR2 SYDVKM. The CDR3 is CASGPPRTEETQYF. The CDR3 nucleotides read TGTGCCAGCGGTCCCCCCCGGACAGAAGAGACCCAGTACTTC.

This clonotype was seen a few times. The chain links TRBV7-3 to TRBJ2-7; 8 bases line up with TRBD2. Per the germline V gene, CDR1 is SGHTA and CDR2 is FQGTGA. Trimming took 2 bases from V and 2 from J; bases not matched to a gene: 5. CDR3 size: 15 residues. CDR3 in amino acids: CASSLEGSGTYEQYF. The DNA of the CDR3 is TGTGCCAGCAGCTTAGAAGGTAGCGGGACCTACGAGCAGTACTTC. Variable domain in full (rest from reference TRBV7-3 and TRBJ2-7): GAGVSQTPSNKVTEKGKYVELRCDPISGHTALYWYRQSLGQGPEFLIYFQGTGAADDSGLPNDRFFAVRPEGSVSTLKIQRTERGDSAVYLCASSLEGSGTYEQYFGPGTRLTVT.